This T cell receptor (beta chain) stems from a study of shared clonotypes between healthy human individuals. TCRdb's table, derived via immunoSEQ multiplex PCR, lists solely in-frame clones and lacks some. The sample yields about 1.1 million clones, 75% to 85% seen once. V shed 3 bases and J 5 bases; nucleotides not matched to a gene: 9. This CDR3 contains 16 residues. Germline CDR1 and CDR2: SGHDT and YYEEEE. The clonotype originates from a young man in good health. Some clones in this sample may be carry-over from other donors' samples. The chain recombines TRBV5-6 with TRBJ2-5, with 11 bases fitting TRBD2. The sequencing input was memory CD4+ T cells from PBMCs. Subset: CD45RA-negative fraction. CDR3 in amino acids: CASSSPTSGRSETQYF. Written as DNA, the CDR3 is TGTGCCAGCAGCTCGCCAACTAGCGGGAGATCCGAGACCCAGTACTTC.